Following are 23 T cell receptor beta chains from one sample sequenced in a study of T cells after yellow fever vaccination (dated by TCRdb to about 2019). Library preparation employed 5' RACE. The sequencer was an Illumina NovaSeq 6000. TCRdb handled the public reads itself, with Q25 trimming in fastp and clone calling in MiXCR, and kept productive beta chains. Every distinct CDR3 protein forms one entry, paired with its most common genes and DNA. The sample table holds some 320,000 distinct CDR3 sequences, of which approximately 10% were seen once. Around 3.3% of the sample lies in the top ten. This specimen's treatment or condition label, per the study, means: live attenuated yellow fever vaccine strain. Sequencing used CD4+ T cells sorted from PBMCs, obtained 5 days after the yellow fever booster vaccination. Receptors originate from a man aged 18 to 29 who received the YFV17D yellow fever vaccine.

This clonotype was observed a few times. The chain couples TRBV4-3 to TRBJ2-7; 9 bases align to TRBD1. This CDR3 comprises 18 residues. The ends lost 3 bases at V and 2 bases at J; junction bases unmatched: 14. CDR1 is LGHNA, CDR2 YSLEER, per germline. CDR3 in DNA: TGCGCCAGCAGCCAGTTCACCGCCGGGACAGGGAGAGCCTACGAGCAGTACGTC. This gives the protein CASSQFTAGTGRAYEQYV.

V is TRBV7-9 and J is TRBJ2-3; TRBD1 agrees at 7 bases. The CDR3 length is 14 residues. Germline V gives CDR1 SEHNR, CDR2 FQNEAQ (reference sequence). The trim removed 3 bases at V and 2 bases at J, leaving 2 bases unmatched. The DNA for the CDR3 is TGTGCCAGCAGCTTCGGGACAGACACAGATACGCAGTATTTT. The encoded protein is CASSFGTDTDTQYF.

The rearrangement links TRBV2 to TRBJ1-5; D remains unclear. The CDR3 totals 13 residues. Germline assignment: CDR1 SNHLY and CDR2 FYNNEI. Trimming stripped 6 bases from V and 5 bases from J, with 11 bases between. DNA of the CDR3: TGTGCCAGCAGCGACGGTGTTGATCAGCCCCAGCATTTT. Its protein product is CASSDGVDQPQHF.

In this sample, this clonotype turned up a few times. The V and J genes are TRBV18 and TRBJ2-5; D gene uncertain. V was trimmed by 2 bases and J by 1 base, leaving 5 bases between them. CDR1 and CDR2 from the germline V gene are KGHSH and LQKENI. The CDR3 loop spans 13 amino acids. The CDR3 bases are TGTGCCAGCTCACCAGCACCCCAAGAGACCCAGTACTTC. Residues: CASSPAPQETQYF.

The chain joins TRBV6-6 to TRBJ2-7; D is undetermined. Germline CDR1 MNHNY, CDR2 SVGAGI (reference sequence). This CDR3 contains 13 residues. Between the trimmed V and J ends, which lost 4 bases and 2 bases, there was a span of 9 bases. The CDR3 protein is CASSSAATYEQYF. The CDR3 DNA is TGTGCCAGCAGTTCTGCAGCCACCTACGAGCAGTACTTC.

This chain joins TRBV12-3 or TRBV12-4 and TRBJ1-1, with D unclear. Trimming took 6 bases from V and 6 from J, leaving 8 bases between them. The CDR3 consists of 11 residues. CDR3 amino acids: CASSVWAEAFF. In DNA, the CDR3 is TGTGCCAGCAGCGTGTGGGCTGAAGCTTTCTTT.

The rearrangement uses TRBV7-2 and TRBJ2-4, with D tentatively TRBD2 (5 bases). The germline V and J ends were trimmed by 2 bases and 6 bases, with 17 bases remaining between them. The CDR3 is 16 residues long. The germline V gene has CDR1 SGHTA and CDR2 FQGNSA. The CDR3 DNA reads TGTGCCAGCAGCTTAAATCGTCGGGGAGAGGGAAACATTCAGTACTTC. Protein: CASSLNRRGEGNIQYF.

This clonotype was seen many times. This chain uses TRBV7-8 with TRBJ2-5, with 7 bases aligning to TRBD2. The V gene's germline CDR1 is SGHVS and CDR2 FQNEAQ. This CDR3 has 15 residues. V trimming: 1 base; J trimming: 5 bases; junction bases outside the gene matches: 7. CDR3 loop: CASSLVPGGRETQYF. The CDR3 DNA is TGTGCCAGCAGCTTAGTTCCGGGGGGTCGGGAGACCCAGTACTTC.

This chain uses TRBV10-2 with TRBJ2-5; no definite D call. The CDR3 extends over 14 amino acids. Trimming removed 5 bases from V and 3 bases from J, with 13 bases in between. CDR1 is WSHSY and CDR2 is SAAADI in the germline V gene. The CDR3 spells CASSRLGLKETQYF. CDR3 sequence (DNA): TGCGCCAGCAGTCGACTGGGCCTGAAAGAGACCCAGTACTTC.

There are a few counts of this clonotype. This chain links TRBV9 with TRBJ2-3; 7 bases fit TRBD1. The germline V gene has CDR1 SGDLS and CDR2 YYNGEE. J gave up 0 bases and V 3 bases, and 7 bases lay outside the gene matches. The CDR3 is made up of 16 amino acids. Here the CDR3 reads CASSEEPGQSTDTQYF. The CDR3 DNA is TGTGCCAGCAGCGAGGAACCGGGACAGAGCACAGATACGCAGTATTTT.

This clonotype was seen ten or more times. The chain joins TRBV29-1 to TRBJ2-3; D not certain. The CDR3 is made up of 13 amino acids. V lost 0 bases to trimming and J lost 3 bases, with 7 bases between them. CDR1 SQVTM and CDR2 ANQGSEA come from the germline V gene. CDR3 region: CSVEDQDTDTQYF. In nucleotides, the CDR3 is TGCAGCGTTGAAGACCAGGATACAGATACGCAGTATTTT.

The V and J genes are TRBV25-1 and TRBJ2-1; D ambiguous. V was shortened by 1 base and J by 0 bases, with 7 bases between the two germline ends. This CDR3 region has 15 residues. In germline, CDR1 is MGHDK, CDR2 SYGVNS. The CDR3: CASSESESSYNEQFF. CDR3 DNA sequence: TGTGCCAGCAGTGAATCAGAGAGCTCCTACAATGAGCAGTTCTTC.

This clonotype was counted a few times. This chain joins TRBV5-6 and TRBJ2-7; perhaps TRBD1 as D (6 bases). Germline CDR1 SGHDT, CDR2 YYEEEE. V was clipped by 2 bases and J by 2 bases, with 11 bases between them. The CDR3 extends over 14 amino acids. As DNA, the CDR3 is TGTGCCAGCAGCTTTGGCAGGGACACCTACGAGCAGTACTTC. It translates to CASSFGRDTYEQYF.

This clonotype was counted ten times or more. V and J are TRBV12-3 or TRBV12-4 and TRBJ2-1; 9 bases map to TRBD2. The ends lost 3 bases at V and 9 bases at J; junction bases unmatched: 9. This CDR3 has 15 residues. CDR3 DNA: TGTGCCAGCAGTTTGCGGCGGGGGGGCCTAGGTGAGCAGTTCTTC. The encoded protein is CASSLRRGGLGEQFF.

The chain couples TRBV4-2 to TRBJ1-4; D is unresolved. This CDR3 spans 14 amino acids. V shed 3 bases and J shed 6 bases, with 11 bases lying between them. Germline V lookup: CDR1 LGHNA, CDR2 YNFKEQ. The CDR3, as DNA: TGTGCCAGCAGCCAGGTCACGCAAGATGAAAAACTGTTTTTT. The encoded protein is CASSQVTQDEKLFF.

This clonotype has a handful of counts. The V gene is TRBV3-1, the J gene TRBJ1-2; D not resolved. V lost 0 bases to trimming and J lost 7 bases, with 12 bases between them. This CDR3 comprises 14 residues. Germline values: CDR1 LGHDT, CDR2 YNNKEL (reference sequence). The CDR3 DNA reads as TGTGCCAGCAGCCAAGATGCATTCGTCCGTGGCTACACCTTC. Amino acid sequence: CASSQDAFVRGYTF.

With respect to this clonotype: One end of the junction is discordant with germline, which a read error may explain. The rearrangement joins TRBV5-1 to TRBJ1-1, with TRBD1 as a possible D gene (6 bases). The CDR3 is 16 residues long. Germline-derived CDR1 and CDR2 are SGHRS and YFSETQ. The CDR3 sequence is CASRLGGGSTNTEAFF. CDR3 DNA sequence: TGCGCCAGCAGATTGGGGGGCGGGAGTACGAACACTGAAGCTTTCTTT.

The chain has TRBV3-1 and TRBJ2-5; TRBD2 is a possible D gene (5 bases). V lost 2 bases to trimming and J lost 7 bases, with 8 bases between them. The CDR3 runs to 12 residues. CDR1 is LGHDT, CDR2 YNNKEL, per germline (reference sequence). The CDR3 is CASSQTGWTQYF. The CDR3, as DNA: TGTGCCAGCAGCCAAACGGGATGGACCCAGTACTTC.

The sample holds a few counts of this clonotype. The chain combines TRBV24-1 with TRBJ2-2; D gene uncertain. The CDR3 spans 12 residues. Per the germline V gene, CDR1 is KGHDR and CDR2 is SFDVKD. The ends were cut back, 4 bases at V and 8 bases at J, with 7 bases in the middle. In nucleotides, the CDR3 is TGTGCCACCAGTGACTTGACTGGGGAGCTGTTTTTT. Translated: CATSDLTGELFF.

Many counts were recorded for this clonotype. This chain uses TRBV5-1 with TRBJ2-2; TRBD2 matches 11 bases. The V gene's germline CDR1 is SGHRS and CDR2 YFSETQ. CDR3 length equals 16 residues. With 7 bases clipped from V and 3 bases from J, the junction kept 8 bases outside the gene matches. CDR3 coding DNA: TGCGCCAGCCGGGAACTAGCGGGGGTTCACACCGGGGAGCTGTTTTTT. It specifies CASRELAGVHTGELFF.

The CDR3, as DNA: TGTGCCAGCAGCTACCGCTGGAACACTGAAGCTTTCTTT. This encodes CASSYRWNTEAFF. The chain has TRBV11-1 and TRBJ1-1, with D uncertain. The CDR3 contains 13 residues. Per the germline V gene, CDR1 is SGHAT and CDR2 is FQDESV (reference sequence). The V end was cut by 4 bases, the J end by 1 base, with 7 bases between. Complete variable domain (other parts from reference TRBV11-1 and TRBJ1-1): EAEVAQSPRYKITEKSQAVAFWCDPISGHATLYWYRQILGQGPELLVQFQDESVVDDSQLPKDRFSAERLKGVDSTLKIQPAELGDSAMYLCASSYRWNTEAFFGQGTRLTVV.

The table lists this clonotype with a few counts. The genes are TRBV5-5 and TRBJ1-2, with D possibly being TRBD1 (6 bases). The CDR3 runs 14 residues. CDR1 SGHKS and CDR2 YYEKEE come from the germline V gene (reference sequence). Trimming shortened V by 3 bases and J by 3 bases, and 12 bases separated the two germline ends. CDR3 bases: TGTGCCAGCAGCTATGGCGGGGGCTACTATGGCTACACCTTC. Protein: CASSYGGGYYGYTF.

This clonotype occurred a few times. CDR3 protein: CASSVRGDTEAFF. The CDR3 nucleotides read TGTGCCAGCAGCGTCCGGGGGGACACTGAAGCTTTCTTT. V gene TRBV9 combines with J gene TRBJ1-1; D perhaps matches TRBD1 (5 bases). CDR1 and CDR2 (germline): SGDLS, YYNGEE. V gave up 2 bases and J gave up 3 bases, with 8 bases separating them. The CDR3 spans 13 residues.